This T cell receptor beta chain was retrieved from a study of T cell repertoires in cytomegalovirus infection (dated by TCRdb to about 2019). Concerning the study at large: Recently identified HLA-C-restricted CMV epitopes, whose presentation resists viral immunomodulation, were targeted by peptide stimulations together with well-studied HLA-B-restricted epitopes. Donor HLA type was relevant to the analysis, as public TCR beta signatures indicated carriage of CMV infection together with the matching HLA type. Findings and caveats that apply to the study as a whole: In the ex vivo response, HLA-C-restricted CMV-specific TCR beta clonotypes were dominant, and in two of eight donors the single most frequent clonotype came from this HLA-C-restricted group. In both this cohort and an independent approximately 370-donor cohort, the cumulative frequency of public TCR beta family members distinguished carriers of CMV infection plus the relevant HLA type.

TCRdb shows the sequencer as Illumina HiSeq 1500. Clones were called with MiXCR by TCRdb after fastp trimmed the public reads at Q25, and only in-frame beta chains were retained. A single entry per CDR3 protein holds the most common genes and DNA from its merged rows. The sample table contains about 890,000 distinct CDR3 sequences; only one count was recorded for around 30% of them. The ten largest clones represent 11% to 15% of the sample. This clonotype was found a few times. The specificity of this receptor is unknown. The input lacks base qualities; no much larger clone sits a single base away. Spanning cysteine to phenylalanine, the CDR3 consists of 16 amino acids. Here the CDR3 DNA is all that survives: 48 bases in frame from base 1. For CDR1 and CDR2, the germline V gene lists MDHEN and SYDVKM. V has 5 bases trimmed and J has 7 bases trimmed; junction bases matching no gene number 14. This specimen's treatment or condition label, interpreted: in vitro stimulation with specific CMV peptide epitopes to enrich CMV-specific T cells.

The sequence is built from TRBV28 and TRBJ1-2, with 9 middle bases fitting TRBD1. This TCR came from a human donor in good health (CMV status not recorded). Some clones in this sample may be carry-over from other donors' samples. The input for sequencing was cultured CD8+ T cells from PBMCs, taken from culture after CMV antigen stimulation. In nucleotide form, the sequence is TGTGCCAGCAGTCCCAACCCAATGGGACAGGGTGGTGGCTACACCTTC. It encodes CASSPNPMGQGGGYTF.